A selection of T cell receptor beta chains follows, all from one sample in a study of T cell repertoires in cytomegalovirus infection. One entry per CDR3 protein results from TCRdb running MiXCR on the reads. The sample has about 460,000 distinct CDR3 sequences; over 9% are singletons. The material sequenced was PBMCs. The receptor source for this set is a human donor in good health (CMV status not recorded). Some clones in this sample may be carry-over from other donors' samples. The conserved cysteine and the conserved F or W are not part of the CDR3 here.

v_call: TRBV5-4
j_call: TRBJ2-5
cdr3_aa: ASSRGSTAQETQY

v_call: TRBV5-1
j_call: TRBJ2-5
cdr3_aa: ASSRTRSETQY

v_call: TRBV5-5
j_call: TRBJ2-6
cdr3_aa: ASSWESSGANVLT

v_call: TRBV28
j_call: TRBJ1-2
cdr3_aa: ASSTGGDIYGYT

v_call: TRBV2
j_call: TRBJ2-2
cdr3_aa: ASFGSYTGELF

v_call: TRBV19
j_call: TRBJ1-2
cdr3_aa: ASSRGHRRDYGYT

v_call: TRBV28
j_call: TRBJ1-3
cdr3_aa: ASSLPTGSGNTIY

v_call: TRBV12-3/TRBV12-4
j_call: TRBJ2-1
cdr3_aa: ASSLPQGANEQF

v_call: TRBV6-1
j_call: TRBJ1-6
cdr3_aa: ASSELFGSKWRKEGSPLH

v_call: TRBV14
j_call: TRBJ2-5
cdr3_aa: ASNALDRGIGTQY

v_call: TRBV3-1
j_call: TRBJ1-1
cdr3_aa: ASKYSNMNTEAF

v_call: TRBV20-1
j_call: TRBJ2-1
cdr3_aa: SARGSGRSYGNEQF